This T cell receptor beta chain originates from a study of T cell changes during pregnancy in multiple sclerosis. The protocol was immunoSEQ multiplex PCR, while the TCRdb copy is restricted to in-frame clones and leaves out a portion. The repertoire includes about 75,000 clones, around 94% of them detected once, and 0.11% to 0.15% sits in the top ten. The CDR3 consists of 14 residues. V gave up 2 bases and J gave up 3 bases, with 11 bases separating them. Germline lookup yields CDR1 MDHEN and CDR2 SYDVKM. The TCR originated in a female donor with multiple sclerosis, enrolled in a pregnancy study. This chain links TRBV28 with TRBJ2-7, with D hard to call. The material sequenced was CD4+ T cells from peripheral blood mononuclear cells, taken after pregnancy. The CDR3 loop reads CASSLAADNYEQYF. In DNA, the CDR3 is TGTGCCAGCAGTTTAGCGGCAGATAACTACGAGCAGTACTTC.